This T cell receptor (beta chain) was sequenced for a study of cytomegalovirus exposure and HLA in healthy donors. The method was immunoSEQ multiplex PCR; TCRdb's version includes in-frame clones alone and lacks a portion of them. The sample gives about 330,000 clones, about nine tenths of which show up once; approximately 1.1% is in the top ten. After removal of 4 bases from V and 8 bases from J, the junction contained 11 bases not matched to a gene. The CDR3 is made up of 16 amino acids. Germline V gene data show CDR1 as SGHNT and CDR2 as YYREEE (reference sequence). V is TRBV5-4 and J is TRBJ2-1; 11 bases are a match to TRBD1. The clonotype was recovered from a woman in her 30s in good health and CMV-seropositive. The sample consisted of PBMCs. CDR3 in DNA: TGTGCCAGCAGCCAAAGAGGGGGACAGGGGGGAGATGAGCAGTTCTTC. Translated, it gives CASSQRGGQGGDEQFF.